The source of this TCR beta chain is a study of spatial heterogeneity in lung cancer (dated by TCRdb to the late 2010s). Regarding the research as a whole: The donors were some 76 patients from the lung TRACERx cohort who had early-stage, untreated non-small cell lung cancer. Follow-up PBMC samples were sequenced whenever available, with a median time to follow-up of approximately 25 months after resection. Nonsynonymous mutation counts, determined by whole-exome sequencing of tumor tissue, were related to features of the TCR repertoire. Beta-chain transcripts were consistently detected in greater numbers than alpha-chain transcripts, which likely reflects a higher abundance of beta-chain transcripts. Both alpha and beta chains were TCR-sequenced in samples taken at surgery, namely 220 tumor regions, around 61 matched nontumor lung samples and a few dozen PBMC samples. In the raw uncorrected reads, each unique combination of TCR and UMI appeared more than ten times on average. In non-small cell lung cancer, the study quantitatively compared TCR alpha and beta repertoires across several tumor regions, matched nontumor lung, and blood.

Turning to this clonotype: Its recognized antigen is unknown. Per-nucleotide qualities are absent, and no much larger clonotype sits a single base away.

This specimen's time point label, per the study, means: blood at routine non-recurrence follow-up after resection. TCR sequencing used whole RNA extracted from tumor and nontumor lung tissue, or from cryopreserved PBMC samples, without cell sorting. Patients were selected for TCR sequencing only if sufficient RNA was available from at least two tumor regions. The germline V gene supplies CDR1 MDHEN and CDR2 SYDVKM. V drops 4 bases and J drops 8 bases, leaving 8 bases in between. Spanning cysteine to phenylalanine, the CDR3 consists of 12 amino acids. Just CDR3 DNA is preserved here, 36 bases in frame from base 1. The library was produced with 5' RACE. The listed sequencing device is NextSeq 500. To allow correction of PCR and sequencing errors, the TCR library protocol tagged every TCR cDNA molecule with a unique molecular identifier. On the study's bioinformatics: TCR identification, UMI-based error correction and CDR3 extraction were all carried out with Decombinator tools. TCRs above a frequency of 2 per 1,000, corresponding to the top 1% of the tumor frequency distribution, were defined as expanded. Each repertoire was subsampled 100 times to 5,000 TCRs, after which Renyi diversity was computed with the R vegan package. CDR3 similarity networks were built from amino acid triplet string-kernel similarity, connecting CDR3s with pairwise similarity above 0.82. TCRdb reran the public reads through fastp at Q25 and MiXCR, keeping productive beta chains. Rows with one shared CDR3 protein collapse into an entry with the most common genes and DNA. What appears here as the V and J calls and clone size reflects TCRdb's work, not the paper's. The sample records roughly 38,000 distinct CDR3 sequences, roughly a tenth of which are singletons. The top ten clones comprise approximately 17% of the sample.

The full study reports these points: Confirming at a functional level the hypothesis that regional TCRs recognize regional mutations was considered to require additional single-cell paired TCR alpha and beta sequencing. Ubiquitous expanded tumor TCRs were detected in blood more often at tumor resection than at routine follow-up. Only 13 to 15 patients were included in the comparisons of baseline and follow-up blood repertoires.

The sample in question was PBMCs, obtained at follow-up. Rearrangement joined TRBV28 to TRBJ2-2, with no reliable assignment of the D segment. The receptor's source is a female donor with early-stage non-small cell lung cancer. The CDR3 region has the sequence CASSSPFGELFF. The DNA sequence is TGTGCCAGCAGTTCCCCGTTTGGGGAGCTGTTTTTT.